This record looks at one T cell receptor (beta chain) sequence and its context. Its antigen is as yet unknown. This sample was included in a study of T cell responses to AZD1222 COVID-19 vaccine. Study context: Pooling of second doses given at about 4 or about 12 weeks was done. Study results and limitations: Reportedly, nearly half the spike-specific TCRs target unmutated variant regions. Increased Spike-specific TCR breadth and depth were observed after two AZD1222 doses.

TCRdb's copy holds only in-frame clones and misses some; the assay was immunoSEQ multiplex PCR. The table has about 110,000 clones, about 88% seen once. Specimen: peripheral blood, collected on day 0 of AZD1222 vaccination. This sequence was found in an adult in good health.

DNA of the CDR3: TGTGCCAGCAGCTTAGAAACTCATGCGAGCTACAATGAGCAGTTCTTC. Protein: CASSLETHASYNEQFF. The chain joins TRBV11-3 to TRBJ2-1; D unresolved. CDR1 and CDR2 from the germline V gene are SGHNT and YENEEA. Trimming left V 0 bases short and J 3 bases short, with 12 bases between. This CDR3 is built from 16 residues.